These 10 T cell receptor beta chains came from one sample sequenced in a study of molecular identifiers for immune sequencing clone quantification. TCRdb passed the PCR reads through MiXCR, listing each CDR3 protein once. The data show some 580,000 distinct CDR3 sequences, with less than 30% seen just once and about 0.73% held by the top ten. Sequenced sample: naive CD8+ T cells from blood, with Jurkat cell RNA spiked in. The subset denotes: FACS-sorted CD8+CD4-CCR7+CD45RA+ naive T cells. These TCRs come from a human donor in good health. Some libraries in this study had Jurkat cell RNA spiked in.

This chain links TRBV6-2 or TRBV6-3 with TRBJ2-7, with no clear D. Trimming removed 2 bases from V and 2 bases from J, with 7 bases in between. This CDR3 region has 13 residues. Germline loops: CDR1 MNHEY, CDR2 SVGEGT. CDR3 nucleotide sequence: TGTGCCAGCAGTTACGAGGAGACCTACGAGCAGTACTTC. Encoded protein: CASSYEETYEQYF.

This clonotype was counted at least ten times. The rearrangement links TRBV30 to TRBJ2-4, with 10 bases lining up with TRBD2. The ends lost 0 bases at V and 3 bases at J; junction bases unmatched: 8. The germline V gene has CDR1 GTSNPN and CDR2 SVGIG (reference sequence). This CDR3 is built from 17 residues. The CDR3 reads CAWSVILAGRFKNIQYF. CDR3 DNA sequence: TGTGCCTGGAGTGTAATACTAGCGGGAAGGTTCAAAAACATTCAGTACTTC.

J is TRBJ2-7 and V is TRBV7-9, with TRBD1 matching over 9 bases. The germline V gene encodes CDR1 SEHNR and CDR2 FQNEAQ (reference sequence). This CDR3 comprises 17 residues. Trimming took 5 bases from V and 2 from J; bases not matched to a gene: 13. CDR3: CASSGPVTGGSAYEQYF. CDR3 sequence (DNA): TGTGCCAGCAGCGGGCCGGTTACAGGGGGCTCGGCCTACGAGCAGTACTTC.

This chain joins TRBV4-1 and TRBJ2-7, with 7 bases fitting TRBD1. This CDR3 spans 13 amino acids. Losses at the gene ends were 3 bases for V and 5 bases for J; bases not matched to a gene: 4. In germline, CDR1 is MGHRA, CDR2 YSYEKL. As DNA, the CDR3 is TGCGCCAGCAGCCAGGGACAGTCAAACGAGCAGTACTTC. Translating it yields CASSQGQSNEQYF.

A few counts support this clonotype. Relative to the germline gene, one junction end is altered; a read error may explain this. CDR3 sequence: CASSLNGQSSYERYF. CDR3 DNA: TGTGCCAGCAGCCTTAACGGCCAGAGCTCCTACGAGCGGTACTTC. The V call is TRBV6-5, the J call TRBJ2-7; D call uncertain. The CDR3 sequence is 15 residues long. Germline lookup yields CDR1 MNHEY and CDR2 SVGAGI.

Ten or more counts support this clonotype. This sequence joins TRBV4-3 and TRBJ2-7, with TRBD1 as a possible D gene (5 bases). This CDR3 contains 14 residues. The germline CDR1 and CDR2 sequences are LGHNA and YSLEER. V was shortened by 1 base and J by 2 bases, with 9 bases between the two germline ends. The CDR3 region has the DNA TGCGCCAGCAGCCAAGGACAGAGGACCTACGAGCAGTACTTC. It specifies CASSQGQRTYEQYF.

As to this clonotype: This may stem from a read error, because a much larger clone lies one nucleotide away. The chain recombines TRBV20-1 with TRBJ2-4; no clear D. The CDR3 is 13 amino acids. Germline-derived CDR1 and CDR2 are DFQATT and SNEGSKA (reference sequence). The CDR3 DNA is TGCAGTGCTAGGGCTCCATTCGGAAACGTTCAGTACTTC. It encodes CSARAPFGNVQYF.

This clonotype was observed at least ten times. J is TRBJ2-7 and V is TRBV18, with D perhaps assigned TRBD1 or TRBD2 (5 bases each). Germline V gene sequence: CDR1 KGHSH, CDR2 LQKENI. The CDR3 is made up of 13 amino acids. The V gene lost 8 bases and the J gene lost 3 bases, with 14 bases spanning the gap. The CDR3 sequence is CASIRDGHYEQYF. In DNA form, the CDR3 reads TGTGCCAGCATCCGGGACGGGCACTACGAGCAGTACTTC.

There are many counts of this clonotype. J is TRBJ1-1 and V is TRBV20-1; 7 bases are a match to TRBD1. The CDR3 covers 14 residues. Losses at the gene ends were 1 base for V and 5 bases for J; bases not matched to a gene: 7. Germline lookup yields CDR1 DFQATT and CDR2 SNEGSKA (reference sequence). Here the CDR3 reads CSARGDSGDTEAFF. CDR3 coding DNA: TGCAGTGCTAGAGGGGACAGCGGGGATACTGAAGCTTTCTTT.

This clonotype was counted at least ten times. V and J are TRBV12-3 or TRBV12-4 and TRBJ2-4; maybe TRBD2 (6 bases). V lost 6 bases, J lost 10 bases, and 22 bases lay in between. The CDR3 consists of 15 residues. For the CDR3, the DNA is TGTGCCAGCAGGACTACCGGGACGGAGGGGTGGATTCAGTACTTC. It specifies CASRTTGTEGWIQYF.